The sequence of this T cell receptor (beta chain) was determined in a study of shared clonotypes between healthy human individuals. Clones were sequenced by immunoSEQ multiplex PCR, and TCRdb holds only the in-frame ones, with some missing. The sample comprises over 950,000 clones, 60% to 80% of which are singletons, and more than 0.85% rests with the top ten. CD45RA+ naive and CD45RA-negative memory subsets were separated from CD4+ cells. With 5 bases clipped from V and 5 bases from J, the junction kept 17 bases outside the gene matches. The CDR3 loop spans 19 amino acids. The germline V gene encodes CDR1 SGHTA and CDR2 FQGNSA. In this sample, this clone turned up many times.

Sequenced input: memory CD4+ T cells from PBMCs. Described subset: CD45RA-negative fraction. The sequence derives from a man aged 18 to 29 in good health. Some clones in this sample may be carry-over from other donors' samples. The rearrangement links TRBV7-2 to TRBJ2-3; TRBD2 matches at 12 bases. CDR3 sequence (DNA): TGTGCCAGCAGCAAAATCTCTGCGGCTAGCGGGAGGGTGGGAGATACGCAGTATTTT. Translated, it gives CASSKISAASGRVGDTQYF.